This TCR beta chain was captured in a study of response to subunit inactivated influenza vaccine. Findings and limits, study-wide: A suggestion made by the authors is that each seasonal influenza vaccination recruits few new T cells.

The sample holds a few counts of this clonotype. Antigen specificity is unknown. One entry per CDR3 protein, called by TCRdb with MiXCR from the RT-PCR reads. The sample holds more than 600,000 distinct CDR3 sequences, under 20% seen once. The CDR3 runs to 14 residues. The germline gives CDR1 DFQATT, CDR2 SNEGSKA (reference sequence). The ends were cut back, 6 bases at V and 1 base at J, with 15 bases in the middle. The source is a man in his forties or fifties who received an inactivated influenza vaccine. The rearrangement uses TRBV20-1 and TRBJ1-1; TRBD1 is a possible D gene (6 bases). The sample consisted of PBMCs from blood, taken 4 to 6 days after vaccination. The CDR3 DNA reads TGCAGTGCCCTGACAGGCCAGGGGAACACTGAAGCTTTCTTT. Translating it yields CSALTGQGNTEAFF.